The present T cell receptor (beta chain) was sequenced within a study of blood T cell repertoires in COVID-19 (dated by TCRdb to the early 2020s). Study-level background: The collaborator samples originated in the United States, Italy and Spain and spanned the acute and convalescent phases of COVID-19. A freely available public database, intended as a resource for researchers studying the immune response to SARS-CoV-2, is where the repertoires were released. Subjects who had been exposed to COVID-19, were actively infected with it, or had recovered from it provided the deeply sampled blood TCRbeta repertoires that made up the dataset. Where available, HLA class I and class II types were obtained from metadata supplied by the sample provider rather than from assay-based typing. Samples came from the ongoing ImmuneRACE study (first 160 participants) plus 1,254 subjects from 6 global collaborators. The prospective study material was composed of cDNA or gDNA derived from T cells, B-cell-depleted T cells, or PBMCs. Sample metadata almost always included a de-identified subject ID, COVID-19 status, age in years and sex. The paper's findings and limits, for the study overall: The amount of clinical and demographic metadata varied by source and participant and was provided uncurated.

Participants in the prospective study were aged about 18 to 95 years, lived in 20 to 30 United States geographic areas, and enrolled through a virtual design. Cohort assignment in the prospective study relied on participant-reported clinical history from a screening survey and a study questionnaire. In the prospective study, whole blood, serum and a nasopharyngeal or oropharyngeal swab were collected from each participant by mobile phlebotomists. Prospective study participants could optionally give additional blood draws and questionnaires over a 2-month period. Before DNA extraction, blood samples from the prospective study were shipped at room temperature or frozen. The CDR3 starts with the cysteine, ends with the phenylalanine, and has 15 residues. Left in the record is the CDR3 DNA by itself, 45 bases read in frame from the first base. Sequences LNHDA (CDR1) and SQIVND (CDR2) are obtained from the germline V gene (reference sequence). The junction carries 19 bases between V and J, which are trimmed by 5 bases and 6 bases respectively.

The immunoSEQ Assay, a bias-controlled multiplex PCR, was used to amplify TCRbeta CDR3 regions from genomic DNA. In the paper's pipeline: Within the assay, amplification of reference gene primers was used to estimate how many nucleated cells each sample contained. To quantify the absolute abundance of each unique TCRbeta CDR3 rearrangement, sequence reads were collapsed and filtered. Productive Simpson clonality was computed per sample as the square root of Simpson's diversity index over productive rearrangements. What TCRdb holds here is the immuneACCESS table cut down to in-frame rearrangements. Part of the clones is not present; checked against another copy, under half of the missing clones reflect an unresolved V gene, and the others are unexplained. That table supplies the V and J calls and clone size; D and trimming were determined from the DNA. The sample table contains around 420,000 clones; only one count was recorded for approximately 85% of them. The ten most abundant clones make up about 2.1% of the sample.

On this clone itself: Its antigen specificity is not known. Per-base quality was not reported, and no clone a single base away is much larger than it.

Sequenced material: PBMCs or T cells enriched from blood (not recorded which). The source is a woman aged 40 to 55 with acute COVID-19. Rearrangement joined TRBV19 to TRBJ1-2; the D region possibly corresponds to TRBD1 (6 bases align). Here the CDR3 is given as CASSSNTGTPDGYTF. The DNA sequence follows: TGTGCCAGTAGTTCAAACACCGGGACACCGGATGGCTACACCTTC. Joined to the reference TRBV19 and TRBJ1-2 proteins, this CDR3 gives the full variable domain: DGGITQSPKYLFRKEGQNVTLSCEQNLNHDAMYWYRQDPGQGLRLIYYSQIVNDFQKGDIAEGYSVSREKKESFPLTVTSAQKNPTAFYLCASSSNTGTPDGYTFGSGTRLTVV.